This T cell receptor (beta chain) stems from a study of early T cells in non-severe SARS-CoV-2 infection. A single record per CDR3 protein comes from TCRdb applying MiXCR to the 5' RACE reads. Of fewer than 85,000 distinct CDR3 sequences in the sample, around 9.9% were seen once. This CDR3 spans 13 amino acids. Trimming shortened V by 4 bases and J by 5 bases, and 12 bases separated the two germline ends. Germline CDR1 MNHEY, CDR2 SMNVEV (reference sequence). The V gene is TRBV27, the J gene TRBJ2-7, with D unclear. The TCR comes from an adult who was a healthcare worker with PCR-confirmed SARS-CoV-2 infection or an uninfected control (not recorded which). The source material was whole blood. CDR3 protein: CASSSEREHEQYF. In nucleotides, the CDR3 is TGTGCCAGCAGTTCTGAGCGCGAACACGAGCAGTACTTC.